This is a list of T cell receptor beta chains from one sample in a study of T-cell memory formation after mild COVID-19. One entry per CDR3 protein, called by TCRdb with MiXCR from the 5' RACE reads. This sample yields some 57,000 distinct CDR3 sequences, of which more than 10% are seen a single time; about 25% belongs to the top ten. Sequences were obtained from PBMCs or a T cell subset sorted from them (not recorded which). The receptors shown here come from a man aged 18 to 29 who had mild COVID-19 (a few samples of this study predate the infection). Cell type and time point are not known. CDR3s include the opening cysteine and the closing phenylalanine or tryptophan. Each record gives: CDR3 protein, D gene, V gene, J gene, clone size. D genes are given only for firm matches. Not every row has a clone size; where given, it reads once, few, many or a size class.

CASSPQGSHEQFF	NA	TRBV6-5	TRBJ2-1	many
CATSRDPGETQYF	NA	TRBV15	TRBJ2-5	NA
CASSLAGAKDEQFF	NA	TRBV5-1	TRBJ2-1	few
CAISEATGNSGANVLTF	TRBD1	TRBV10-3	TRBJ2-6	many
CASSVSSYEQYF	NA	TRBV6-2/TRBV6-3	TRBJ2-7	NA
CARGKRLAQETQYF	NA	TRBV25-1	TRBJ2-5	many
CAWSLGAEAFF	NA	TRBV30	TRBJ1-1	NA
CASSVGPGTSPSTDTQYF	NA	TRBV9	TRBJ2-3	NA
CASTQISGRPDADTQYF	NA	TRBV7-2	TRBJ2-3	many
CASSERGHADTQYF	NA	TRBV2	TRBJ2-3	NA
CASSFGDRAYNEQFF	TRBD1	TRBV5-6	TRBJ2-1	many
CASSLYGKTGEQYF	NA	TRBV3-1	TRBJ2-7	few
CASSPEPNGMNTEAFF	NA	TRBV5-1	TRBJ1-1	few
CASSIHPQDGYGYTF	NA	TRBV19	TRBJ1-2	NA
CASSSVWAGGASNEKLFF	TRBD1	TRBV25-1	TRBJ1-4	few
CSARPRTAPNTEAFF	NA	TRBV20-1	TRBJ1-1	NA
CASSSGTNQETQYF	NA	TRBV7-9	TRBJ2-5	NA
CASSPGTGNGYGYTF	TRBD1	TRBV5-1	TRBJ1-2	NA
CASRRDTYEQYF	NA	TRBV6-5	TRBJ2-7	few
CASSPRRSYEQYF	NA	TRBV5-6	TRBJ2-7	many
CASSLGGPASGNTIYF	NA	TRBV7-2	TRBJ1-3	few
CASSQMGVRGYTF	NA	TRBV4-2	TRBJ1-2	few
CASSPSGWVEDEQFF	NA	TRBV7-2	TRBJ2-1	many
CASSRGTGAGNTIYF	TRBD1	TRBV14	TRBJ1-3	few
CAISDPTATLIPNSALHF	NA	TRBV10-3	TRBJ1-6	many
CASSFGGENTEAFF	NA	TRBV7-2	TRBJ1-1	NA
CASSSNDGPYEQYF	NA	TRBV27	TRBJ2-7	NA
CSARDAERGTSPLHF	NA	TRBV20-1	TRBJ1-6	few
CSALDSSGGGDTQYF	TRBD2	TRBV20-1	TRBJ2-3	NA